This TCR beta chain stems from a study of cytomegalovirus exposure and HLA in healthy donors (dated by TCRdb to about 2017). Some background on the complete study: According to a later analysis, one platform produced both the 110 or so validation repertoires and the 550 to 800 repertoires of the first cohort. The aim of the study was to test whether cataloging public T cell receptors could identify signatures of past pathogen exposure. Along with the approximately 650-subject first cohort, a separate validation cohort of over a hundred different subjects was used. High-throughput TCR immunosequencing, statistical association of individual TCRs with disease status, and machine learning were combined to predict cytomegalovirus infection status.

About this clone: Its antigen is unknown. No qualities accompany the bases; no much larger clone lies one base away.

The CDR3 measures 19 amino acids from cysteine to phenylalanine. Only the CDR3 DNA stays, 57 bases, in frame from base 1. The germline V gene supplies CDR1 SGHAT and CDR2 FQNNGV. Germline trimming: 0 bases from V, 3 bases from J; junction bases outside gene matches: 12. Donors formed part of the validation cohort, which comprised some 120 subjects and was distinct from the first cohort of fewer than 750 subjects. Results and caveats for the whole study, not just this receptor: A later analysis found that TCRs clustered in the first cohort also tended to co-occur in the 120 validation repertoires, with approximately 94% of cluster scores above 0. Most TCR sequences were observed very rarely across donors, whereas some public TCRs were present in many individuals. The study gave a list of more than 150 TCR beta chains associated with cytomegalovirus. The authors suggested that the approach could potentially be extended to other disease states and immunological phenotypes. The validation cohort had no HLA typing available for a later analysis, so co-occurrence within that cohort was assessed over all 120 or so repertoires. Cytomegalovirus status was reported to be diagnosed by the classifier with high specificity and sensitivity in both the original and validation cohorts. Three of the identified cytomegalovirus-associated TCR beta chains were confirmed in vitro to be specific for cytomegalovirus antigens.

To prepare the library, the immunoSEQ multiplex PCR assay was applied. Per the source publication's procedure: To diagnose cytomegalovirus status from the catalog of TCR beta chain sequences, a statistical classification framework was built. TCRdb took over this immuneACCESS table, retaining in-frame rearrangements with V and J assigned. Such tables are incomplete; in checked studies, under half of the missing clones stem from an unresolved V gene, and the remainder is unexplained. D and trimming come from the DNA, and the V and J calls and clone size come from that table. This sample lists over 150,000 clones; roughly four fifths were detected once. The ten biggest clones cover 2.5% to 3% of the sample.

Sequences were obtained from PBMCs. This TCR came from a woman between 18 and 29 years old in good health and CMV-seropositive. The rearranged chain carries TRBV11-2 and TRBJ2-3, and 10 junctional nucleotides match TRBD2. The base sequence is TGTGCCAGCAGCTTAGATTGGCGGGGTAGCGGGGGGCTTACAGATACGCAGTATTTT. This translates into CASSLDWRGSGGLTDTQYF.